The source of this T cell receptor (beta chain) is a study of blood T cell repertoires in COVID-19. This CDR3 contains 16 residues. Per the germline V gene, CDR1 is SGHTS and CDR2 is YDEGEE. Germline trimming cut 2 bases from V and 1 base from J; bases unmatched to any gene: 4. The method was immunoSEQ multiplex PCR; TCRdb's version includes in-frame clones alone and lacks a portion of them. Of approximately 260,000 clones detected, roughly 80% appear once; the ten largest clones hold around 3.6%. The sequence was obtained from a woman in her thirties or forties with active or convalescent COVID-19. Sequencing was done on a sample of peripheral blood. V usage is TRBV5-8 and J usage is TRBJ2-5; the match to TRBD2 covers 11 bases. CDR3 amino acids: CASSFFLAGGQETQYF. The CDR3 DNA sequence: TGTGCCAGCAGCTTCTTCCTAGCGGGGGGCCAAGAGACCCAGTACTTC.